These T cell receptor beta chains were read from a single sample in a study of response to subunit inactivated influenza vaccine. A single record per CDR3 protein comes from TCRdb applying MiXCR to the RT-PCR reads. This table holds 650,000 to 800,000 distinct CDR3 sequences, approximately 15% found once. The material sequenced was PBMCs from blood, taken 14 to 15 days before vaccination. The source is a man aged 45 to 65 who received an inactivated influenza vaccine. Each CDR3 is given with its conserved first and last residue. D genes are given only for firm matches. Expanded clones are given a class, and other clones once, few, many or no size at all.

15 TRBJ2-5 many TRBV5-5 . TGTGCCAGCAGCTTGGTGGGGACTGCCAAAGAGACCCAGTACTTC CASSLVGTAKETQYF
15 TRBJ2-1 few TRBV20-1 . TGCAGTGCTATACGATCTCAGGGGCGTTGGCATGAGCAGTTCTTC CSAIRSQGRWHEQFF
17 TRBJ2-7 once TRBV5-1 TRBD1 TGCGCCAGCAGCTCGGTACTTAGCGGGACAGGGGCCTACGAGCAGTACTTC CASSSVLSGTGAYEQYF
18 TRBJ1-2 . TRBV12-3/TRBV12-4 . TGTGCCAGCAGTTTAGATGATTTTGGTGGCCAGAGGGTGCGCGGCTACACCTTC CASSLDDFGGQRVRGYTF
17 TRBJ2-1 many TRBV20-1 TRBD2 TGCAGTGCTAGAGATCCTTGGGCGGGAGGGGGCTACAATGAGCAGTTCTTC CSARDPWAGGGYNEQFF
22 TRBJ2-1 few TRBV4-1 TRBD2 TGCGCCAGCAGCCAAGATCTCGGGGGCGCGGGACTAGCGGGAGTCCTCTACAATGAGCAGTTCTTC CASSQDLGGAGLAGVLYNEQFF
13 TRBJ2-1 . TRBV28 . TGTGCCAGCAGTTTTGTCAGCAGCGATGAGCAGTTCTTC CASSFVSSDEQFF
15 TRBJ2-5 . TRBV7-2 . TGTGCCAGCAGCCAACACCGGGGGTACCAAGAGACCCAGTACTTC CASSQHRGYQETQYF
13 TRBJ2-2 many TRBV9 . TGTGCCAGCAGCGCTACCCGGGCCGGGGAGCTGTTTTTT CASSATRAGELFF
14 TRBJ2-3 . TRBV7-3 . TGTGCCAGCAGCTCTTTTCCTAGCACAGATACGCAGTATTTT CASSSFPSTDTQYF
11 TRBJ2-2 few TRBV7-2 . TGTGCCAGCAGCTTGTTCGGGGAGCTGTTTTTT CASSLFGELFF
15 TRBJ2-2 . TRBV28 TRBD1 TGTGCCAGCAGAGGACAGGGGACGTTCACCGGGGAGCTGTTTTTT CASRGQGTFTGELFF
14 TRBJ2-7 many TRBV12-3/TRBV12-4 . TGTGCCAGCAGTTTAGGCGGAGGGTTCTACGAGCAGTACTTC CASSLGGGFYEQYF
15 TRBJ2-7 few TRBV5-5 TRBD1 TGTGCCAGCAGCCCTGGACAGGGAATCTATTACGAGCAGTACTTC CASSPGQGIYYEQYF
14 TRBJ1-2 many TRBV12-3/TRBV12-4 TRBD1 TGTGCCAGCAGTCCTGGGACAGACGTAGATGGCTACACCTTC CASSPGTDVDGYTF
12 TRBJ2-4 . TRBV10-3 . TGTGCCATCCGGACAGCCAAAAACATTCAGTACTTC CAIRTAKNIQYF
9 TRBJ2-1 few TRBV29-1 . TGCAGCGTGCCCGAGTCTCGGTTCTTC CSVPESRFF
13 TRBJ2-5 . TRBV7-3 . TGTGCCAGCAGCCGCTCCCTTCAAGAGACCCAGTACTTC CASSRSLQETQYF
12 TRBJ2-3 few TRBV30 . TGTGCCTGGGCTAGAGACACAGATACGCAGTATTTT CAWARDTDTQYF
17 TRBJ2-2 many TRBV6-5 . TGTGCCAGCAGTTACTCAGGCGGGACAGCGAACACCGGGGAGCTGTTTTTT CASSYSGGTANTGELFF
12 TRBJ2-1 few TRBV2 . TGTGCCAGCAGTGAACGAGTTACGGGGTGGTTCTTC CASSERVTGWFF
15 TRBJ2-3 . TRBV4-3 . TGCGCCAGCAGCCAAGTTCTTGGGGGAACAGATACGCAGTATTTT CASSQVLGGTDTQYF
16 TRBJ2-3 . TRBV3-1 . TGTGCCAGCAGCGGATCAGGGGCGGGGGGCACAGATACGCAGTATTTT CASSGSGAGGTDTQYF
12 TRBJ2-6 few TRBV12-3/TRBV12-4 . TGTGCCAGTGACTCTGGGGCCAACGTCCTGACTTTC CASDSGANVLTF
16 TRBJ1-5 few TRBV20-1 . TGCAGTGCGCCCCCGGACACAAGAAGTAGCAATCAGCCCCAGCATTTT CSAPPDTRSSNQPQHF
15 TRBJ1-5 few TRBV6-4 . TGTGCCAGCAGTGCGCAGGGAGAAGGCAATCAGCCCCAGCATTTT CASSAQGEGNQPQHF